Presented here are 12 T cell receptor beta chains from one specimen sequenced in a study of T cells in localized non-small cell lung cancer. Libraries were prepared by immunoSEQ multiplex PCR; TCRdb keeps only in-frame clonotypes and omits some of them. The sample contains about 59,000 clones, approximately 90% of which appear only once. The specimen comprised peripheral blood, sampled before any cancer treatment. Receptor source: a man aged 40 to 70 with stage I squamous cell lung carcinoma.

The genes are TRBV9 and TRBJ1-2; 8 bases map to TRBD1. The V and J ends lost 3 bases and 5 bases, in that order; junction bases with no gene match: 12. This CDR3 spans 16 amino acids. Germline assignment: CDR1 SGDLS and CDR2 YYNGEE. CDR3 protein: CASSAEDRALVYGYTF. Here the CDR3 DNA reads TGTGCCAGCAGCGCCGAGGACAGGGCGTTAGTGTATGGCTACACCTTC.

This chain links TRBV2 with TRBJ1-5; 7 bases align to TRBD1. The CDR3 has 14 amino acids. CDR1 SNHLY and CDR2 FYNNEI come from the germline V gene. V shed 4 bases and J 5 bases; nucleotides not matched to a gene: 5. Here the CDR3 DNA reads TGTGCCAGCAGTGGACAGGGCCAGTATCAGCCCCAGCATTTT. This gives the protein CASSGQGQYQPQHF.

About this clone itself: A junction end diverges from the germline sequence, so it may reflect a read error. The chain has TRBV11-2 and TRBJ2-7; D not certain. The germline gives CDR1 SGHAT, CDR2 FQNNGV. The CDR3 has 13 residues. Here the CDR3 reads CASSLERQTEQYF. CDR3 in DNA: TGTGCCAGCAGCCTAGAGAGACAAACCGAGCAGTACTTC.

The J gene is TRBJ2-5, the V gene TRBV19, with D unclear. Trimming took 3 bases from V and 11 from J, leaving 22 bases between them. The CDR3 sequence is 15 residues long. Germline CDR1 LNHDA, CDR2 SQIVND (reference sequence). The DNA for the CDR3 is TGTGCCAGTAGTATTGGAAGAGACTCCCCCTTAGGGCAGTACTTC. Protein: CASSIGRDSPLGQYF.

V usage is TRBV5-1 and J usage is TRBJ2-3; D remains ambiguous. The V end was cut by 1 base, the J end by 0 bases, with 6 bases between. The CDR3 totals 14 residues. The V gene's germline CDR1 is SGHRS and CDR2 YFSETQ. The chain's CDR3 is CASSLFASTDTQYF. DNA of the CDR3: TGCGCCAGCAGCTTGTTTGCTAGCACAGATACGCAGTATTTT.

The genes are TRBV6-6 and TRBJ2-7, with 8 bases lining up with TRBD2. Per germline, CDR1 MNHNY and CDR2 SVGAGI (reference sequence). Germline trimming cut 8 bases from V and 4 bases from J; bases unmatched to any gene: 16. This CDR3 region has 16 residues. The CDR3 region has the DNA TGTGCCAGCCTTTACGGGGGGGGGAGGAAAGAGTACGAGCAGTACTTC. This gives the protein CASLYGGGRKEYEQYF.

The chain employs TRBV2 and TRBJ2-1; unclear D gene. The CDR3 covers 11 residues. Germline lookup yields CDR1 SNHLY and CDR2 FYNNEI. Between the trimmed V and J ends, which lost 0 bases and 13 bases, there was a span of 7 bases. The CDR3 here is CASSEAPFQFF. CDR3 nucleotides: TGTGCCAGCAGTGAAGCGCCCTTTCAGTTCTTC.

V usage is TRBV9 and J usage is TRBJ2-7, with D maybe TRBD2 (6 bases). The ends were cut back, 3 bases at V and 0 bases at J, with 19 bases in the middle. Germline loops: CDR1 SGDLS, CDR2 YYNGEE. The CDR3 is made up of 17 amino acids. CDR3 sequence: CASSAPVGSSHSYEQYF. Here the CDR3 DNA reads TGTGCCAGCAGCGCTCCTGTCGGGAGTTCCCACTCCTACGAGCAGTACTTC.

J is TRBJ2-7 and V is TRBV5-1, with 11 positions matching TRBD1. Germline trimming cut 4 bases from V and 5 bases from J; bases unmatched to any gene: 11. This CDR3 comprises 16 residues. Per the germline V gene, CDR1 is SGHRS and CDR2 is YFSETQ. The CDR3: CASSLGQGARENEQYF. The CDR3 nucleotides are TGCGCCAGCAGCCTAGGACAGGGGGCGCGTGAAAACGAGCAGTACTTC.

The chain has TRBV5-5 and TRBJ2-5, with D possibly matching TRBD2 (6 bases). The CDR3 totals 16 residues. Deletions cut 2 bases from V and 1 base from J, with 15 bases between. The germline CDR1 and CDR2 sequences are SGHKS and YYEKEE (reference sequence). Written as DNA, the CDR3 is TGTGCCAGCAGCTTAGCCGGGACTCTTCGCCAAGAGACCCAGTACTTC. It encodes CASSLAGTLRQETQYF.

The gene calls are TRBV18 and TRBJ1-1; 8 nucleotides align to TRBD1. This CDR3 region has 15 residues. The germline gives CDR1 KGHSH, CDR2 LQKENI. J lost 5 bases, V lost 3 bases, and 8 bases had no gene match. The CDR3 reads CASSPPGGARTEAFF. In DNA, the CDR3 is TGTGCCAGCTCACCTCCAGGGGGCGCGAGGACTGAAGCTTTCTTT.

V and J are TRBV27 and TRBJ2-5, with 10 bases that match TRBD2. J gave up 5 bases and V 0 bases, and 9 bases lay outside the gene matches. The germline gives CDR1 MNHEY, CDR2 SMNVEV (reference sequence). This CDR3 spans 17 amino acids. As DNA, the CDR3 is TGTGCCAGCAGTTTATCGATCAGCGGGGGGGCCAGGGAGACCCAGTACTTC. Amino acids: CASSLSISGGARETQYF.